This TCR beta chain was sequenced for a study of T-cell reconstitution after alpha-beta-depleted transplantation in children. Molecular barcoding with unique molecular identifiers was used for the TCRbeta library. TCRdb called the PCR reads again in MiXCR, with one record for every CDR3 protein. The sample shows around 600,000 distinct CDR3 sequences, over 9.5% of them seen only once. This clonotype was detected a few times. Germline CDR1 SGHTA, CDR2 FQGNSA. The CDR3 runs 16 residues. V was cut by 6 bases and J by 1 base, with 18 bases left in between. The sample was PBMCs from the stem cell graft donor, taken from the stem cell graft. The sequence derives from a human donor who donated a stem cell graft to a child with acute myeloid leukemia. The chain joins TRBV7-2 to TRBJ2-5; D is ambiguous. The CDR3 sequence is CASRPSTDFSQETQYF. In DNA form, the CDR3 reads TGTGCCAGCAGACCCTCGACCGACTTTTCCCAAGAGACCCAGTACTTC.